The entry below gives a single T cell receptor (beta chain) sequence along with its context. V trimming: 5 bases; J trimming: 0 bases; junction bases outside the gene matches: 6. This CDR3 is built from 16 residues. CDR1 is LNHDA, CDR2 SQIVND, per germline (reference sequence). Data came from immunoSEQ multiplex PCR; TCRdb stores just in-frame clones and leaves some out. The sample includes 69,000 or so clones, about 85% of them seen just once. This record comes from a study of OX40 agonist ivuxolimab in advanced cancers. For the study at large: The dose-escalation cohort had hepatocellular carcinoma, melanoma, renal cell or head and neck cancer.

This TCR derives from an adult with an advanced solid tumor such as melanoma, head and neck, liver or kidney cancer. The starting material was CD4+ or CD8+ T cells sorted from blood, obtained in a trial of the OX40 agonist ivuxolimab. The rearrangement joins TRBV19 to TRBJ2-2; TRBD1 matches 7 bases. The CDR3, as DNA: TGTGCCAGTAGTCCTCGGACAGGAGCGAACACCGGGGAGCTGTTTTTT. Translation: CASSPRTGANTGELFF.